This T cell receptor (beta chain) was sequenced during a study of shared T cell receptors in the human thymus. Assay: immunoSEQ multiplex PCR; the TCRdb copy retains only in-frame clones and omits some. The data show hundreds of thousands of clones, 87% seen once. The CDR3 runs to 14 residues. The V end lost 0 bases, the J end lost 0 bases, and 3 bases lay between the germline ends. The germline V gene has CDR1 LNHNV and CDR2 YYDKDF (reference sequence). Another study also made use of these data, one on human thymus T cells. That report adds: Both thymic and peripheral blood repertoires showed apparently biased V and J usage.

The receptor's source is a boy under three years old with a congenital heart defect. This chain links TRBV15 with TRBJ1-5; no definite D call. The sample taken for sequencing was thymocytes. The CDR3 nucleotides are TGTGCCACCAGCAGAGAACATAGCAATCAGCCCCAGCATTTT. It specifies CATSREHSNQPQHF.